The 13 T cell receptor beta chains below were found in one sample sequenced in a study of T cell repertoires in ileal Crohn's disease. Time point indicated: neoterminal ileum biopsy at postoperative endoscopy, about 6 months after surgery. The method was immunoSEQ multiplex PCR; TCRdb's version includes in-frame clones alone and lacks a portion of them. The table has about 11,000 clones, roughly 80% seen once. The sequenced sample consisted of ileal tissue. These receptor sequences come from an adult with Crohn's disease.

The V gene is TRBV5-1, the J gene TRBJ1-6; 7 bases agree with TRBD1. The CDR3 runs 14 residues. The ends lost 2 bases at V and 7 bases at J; junction bases unmatched: 3. Germline V lookup: CDR1 SGHRS, CDR2 YFSETQ. This CDR3 is CASSLQGLNSPLHF. Here the CDR3 DNA reads TGCGCCAGCAGCTTACAGGGGCTGAATTCACCCCTCCACTTT.

The rearrangement links TRBV7-3 to TRBJ1-1; no clear D. The CDR3 covers 13 residues. Per germline, CDR1 SGHTA and CDR2 FQGTGA. Trimming took off 1 base at V and 8 bases at J, with 11 bases between the two ends. The CDR3 is CASSLRGLGEAFF. The CDR3 DNA sequence: TGTGCCAGCAGCTTAAGAGGGTTAGGAGAAGCTTTCTTT. The full variable domain, completed using reference TRBV7-3 and TRBJ1-1, is GAGVSQTPSNKVTEKGKYVELRCDPISGHTALYWYRQSLGQGPEFLIYFQGTGAADDSGLPNDRFFAVRPEGSVSTLKIQRTERGDSAVYLCASSLRGLGEAFFGQGTRLTVV.

The chain employs TRBV4-1 and TRBJ2-1, with D tentatively TRBD1 (5 bases). The length of the CDR3 is 15 residues. V was pared by 6 bases and J by 0 bases, with 12 bases between. Germline V CDR1 and CDR2: MGHRA, YSYEKL. In DNA, the CDR3 is TGCGCCAGCAGGACAGTAGCCAGCTCCTACAATGAGCAGTTCTTC. Protein product: CASRTVASSYNEQFF.

This rearrangement joins TRBV11-1 to TRBJ2-7, with a weak D call TRBD1 (5 bases). Trimming cost V 4 bases and J 3 bases, with 10 bases left between them. The V gene's germline CDR1 is SGHAT and CDR2 FQDESV (reference sequence). The CDR3 consists of 13 residues. CDR3 region: CASSWGGSYEQYF. CDR3 nucleotides: TGTGCCAGCAGCTGGGGCGGCAGCTACGAGCAGTACTTC.

The chain is built from TRBV7-3 and TRBJ1-2; unclear D gene. The V gene lost 0 bases and the J gene lost 9 bases, with 11 bases spanning the gap. Germline V gene data show CDR1 as SGHTA and CDR2 as FQGTGA. The CDR3 covers 13 residues. The CDR3 sequence: CASSLTGSRSYTF. CDR3 in DNA: TGTGCCAGCAGCTTAACCGGGAGTAGGAGCTACACCTTC.

The chain is built from TRBV5-5 and TRBJ2-3; 8 bases fit TRBD2. The CDR3 has 16 amino acids. The V gene's germline CDR1 is SGHKS and CDR2 YYEKEE (reference sequence). V was pared by 2 bases and J by 0 bases, with 5 bases of the junction left unmatched. CDR3 coding DNA: TGTGCCAGCAGCTTCTTGGCTAGCGGGAGCACAGATACGCAGTATTTT. It specifies CASSFLASGSTDTQYF. The full variable domain, with the rest looked up from reference TRBV5-5 and TRBJ2-3, is DAGVTQSPTHLIKTRGQQVTLRCSPISGHKSVSWYQQVLGQGPQFIFQYYEKEERGRGNFPDRFSARQFPNYSSELNVNALLLGDSALYLCASSFLASGSTDTQYFGPGTRLTVL.

In its sample, this clone was seen a few times. The chain recombines TRBV6-4 with TRBJ2-1; 8 nucleotides align to TRBD2. This CDR3 contains 16 residues. With 8 bases clipped from V and 2 bases from J, the junction kept 11 bases outside the gene matches. Germline V lookup: CDR1 MRHNA, CDR2 SNTAGT. The CDR3 protein is CASRREAGATYNEQFF. The CDR3 DNA reads TGTGCCAGCCGACGGGAAGCGGGAGCTACCTACAATGAGCAGTTCTTC.

The chain combines TRBV29-1 with TRBJ1-2; TRBD1 is a possible D gene (5 bases). CDR1 and CDR2 from the germline V gene are SQVTM and ANQGSEA. V lost 2 bases, J lost 3 bases, and 10 bases lay in between. The CDR3 has 13 residues. CDR3 bases: TGCAGCGTTGAATCGGCAGGGCACTATGGCTACACCTTC. It specifies CSVESAGHYGYTF.

The chain uses TRBV2 and TRBJ1-1; no reliable D call. The germline V gene has CDR1 SNHLY and CDR2 FYNNEI. The CDR3 is 14 amino acids. V was trimmed by 7 bases and J by 1 base, leaving 13 bases between them. The CDR3 protein is CASKWEPPNTEAFF. CDR3 DNA: TGTGCCAGCAAGTGGGAGCCACCGAACACTGAAGCTTTCTTT.

This chain joins TRBV10-3 and TRBJ1-2; TRBD1 matches 9 bases. CDR1 and CDR2 (germline): ENHRY, SYGVKD. The CDR3 is 14 residues long. V lost 5 bases to trimming and J lost 3 bases; unmatched junction nucleotides: 4. CDR3 in DNA: TGTGCCATCAGTCGGAGGGACAGGGACTATGGCTACACCTTC. It translates to CAISRRDRDYGYTF.

The DNA for the CDR3 is TGTGCCAGCAGCTTAGGGCGCCAGGGCTCTAGCACAGATACGCAGTATTTT. Translating it yields CASSLGRQGSSTDTQYF. The chain couples TRBV11-2 to TRBJ2-3, with D perhaps TRBD1 (5 bases). Germline values: CDR1 SGHAT, CDR2 FQNNGV. Trimming removed 1 base from V and 0 bases from J, with 14 bases in between. The CDR3 is 17 amino acids.

This chain connects TRBV7-3 to TRBJ2-3; the D gene is possibly TRBD2 (6 bases). In germline, CDR1 is SGHTA, CDR2 FQGTGA. The V gene lost 5 bases and the J gene lost 3 bases, with 12 bases spanning the gap. The CDR3 length is 14 residues. The CDR3 loop reads CASSPGGPTDTQYF. CDR3 nucleotide sequence: TGTGCCAGCAGCCCTGGAGGGCCGACAGATACGCAGTATTTT.

This chain connects TRBV2 to TRBJ2-1, with unresolved D. This CDR3 contains 12 residues. Germline-derived CDR1 and CDR2 are SNHLY and FYNNEI. V lost 3 bases and J lost 5, with 5 bases in between. As DNA, the CDR3 is TGTGCCAGCAGTGATGACAACAATGAGCAGTTCTTC. Residues: CASSDDNNEQFF.